A selection of T cell receptor beta chains follows, all from one sample in a study of blood T cell repertoires in COVID-19. TCRdb's copy holds only in-frame clones and misses some; the assay was immunoSEQ multiplex PCR. This sample has approximately 200,000 clones; 80% to 90% occur once, and the top ten carry 3% to 3.5%. The source material was peripheral blood. These receptors originate from a man aged 55-75 years with acute or convalescent COVID-19. Both conserved end residues are part of each CDR3. A D gene is named only where the DNA matches it firmly. A clone size is listed for some rows: how often the clone was seen (once, few, many), or a class if it is expanded.

J gene | CDR3 length | V gene | clone size | D gene | CDR3 protein | CDR3 DNA
TRBJ2-1 | 14 | TRBV9 | . | . | CASSVDISYNEQFF | TGTGCCAGCAGCGTAGACATCTCCTACAATGAGCAGTTCTTC
TRBJ1-2 | 18 | TRBV21-1 | . | . | CASSTPAPGLTNNYGYTF | TGTGCCAGCAGCACCCCCGCCCCAGGGTTAACAAATAACTATGGCTACACCTTC
TRBJ2-7 | 14 | TRBV7-8 | . | TRBD2 | CASSLTSGSYEQYF | TGTGCCAGCAGCTTAACTAGCGGCTCCTACGAGCAGTACTTC
TRBJ2-1 | 12 | TRBV3-1/TRBV3-2 | few | . | CASSQVKHEQFF | TGTGCCAGCAGCCAAGTCAAGCACGAGCAGTTCTTC
TRBJ2-1 | 16 | TRBV5-6 | . | TRBD2 | CASSARTSGRANEQFF | TGTGCCAGCAGCGCAAGGACTAGCGGGAGGGCCAATGAGCAGTTCTTC
TRBJ2-2 | 16 | TRBV27 | once | . | CASSNSGQTNTGELFF | TGTGCCAGCAGTAATTCAGGGCAAACGAACACCGGGGAGCTGTTTTTT
TRBJ1-6 | 14 | TRBV30 | . | . | CAWSVGLRESPLHF | TGTGCCTGGAGTGTAGGGTTGAGGGAATCACCCCTCCACTTT
TRBJ2-7 | 15 | TRBV2 | . | . | CASSEGPTGAYEQYF | TGTGCCAGCAGTGAAGGCCCGACGGGAGCCTACGAGCAGTACTTC
TRBJ2-1 | 16 | TRBV19 | few | . | CASSIDAGSSYNEQFF | TGTGCCAGTAGTATAGACGCCGGGAGCTCCTACAATGAGCAGTTCTTC
TRBJ2-4 | 16 | TRBV28 | . | . | CASSPKTGRTKNIQYF | TGTGCCAGCAGTCCTAAGACAGGGAGGACCAAAAACATTCAGTACTTC
TRBJ2-1 | 15 | TRBV6-6 | . | TRBD2 | CASSPKREGYNEQFF | TGTGCCAGCAGCCCGAAGCGGGAGGGGTACAATGAGCAGTTCTTC
TRBJ2-6 | 17 | TRBV23-1 | . | TRBD1 | CASLLQDRGAGANVLTF | TGCGCCAGCCTCCTTCAGGACAGGGGCGCTGGGGCCAACGTCCTGACTTTC
TRBJ2-1 | 15 | TRBV20-1 | . | . | CSASWGVSSYNEQFF | TGCAGTGCTAGTTGGGGGGTGAGCTCCTACAATGAGCAGTTCTTC
TRBJ1-5 | 13 | TRBV10-3 | once | TRBD1 | CAGSDRENQPQHF | TGTGCCGGTTCGGACAGGGAGAATCAGCCCCAGCATTTT
TRBJ2-1 | 15 | TRBV3-1/TRBV3-2 | . | TRBD2 | CASTPAGAGHNEQFF | TGTGCCAGCACCCCGGCGGGAGCAGGCCACAATGAGCAGTTCTTC
TRBJ2-5 | 16 | TRBV6-5 | . | TRBD2 | CASSYGTSGTGDTQYF | TGTGCCAGCAGCTACGGGACTAGCGGGACGGGGGATACCCAGTACTTC
TRBJ2-2 | 20 | TRBV7-3 | . | TRBD2 | CASSLRGTSGRASYTGELFF | TGTGCCAGCAGCTTAAGAGGGACTAGCGGGAGGGCCAGTTACACCGGGGAGCTGTTTTTT
TRBJ1-2 | 17 | TRBV11-2 | . | . | CASSLVSQWGPPDGYTF | TGTGCCAGCAGCTTAGTATCCCAGTGGGGCCCTCCTGATGGCTACACCTTC
TRBJ2-3 | 18 | TRBV28 | . | . | CASSFSPRGEGPADTQYF | TGTGCCAGCAGTTTCTCACCTAGGGGGGAGGGCCCGGCAGATACGCAGTATTTT
TRBJ2-7 | 14 | TRBV9 | . | . | CASSPRGRDYEQYF | TGTGCCAGCAGCCCCCGCGGACGGGACTACGAGCAGTACTTC
TRBJ2-7 | 15 | TRBV27 | . | TRBD1 | CASRAPGTGGYEQYF | TGTGCCAGCAGGGCCCCCGGGACAGGTGGATACGAGCAGTACTTC
TRBJ2-7 | 15 | TRBV27 | . | TRBD2 | CASSPLAGAAGAQYF | TGTGCCAGCAGTCCCCTAGCGGGAGCCGCCGGGGCGCAGTACTTC
TRBJ1-2 | 13 | TRBV6-5 | . | . | CASSYGAQYGYTF | TGTGCCAGCAGTTACGGGGCCCAGTATGGCTACACCTTC
TRBJ2-3 | 18 | TRBV28 | . | TRBD2 | CASSKGLAGGTSTDTQYF | TGTGCCAGCAGTAAGGGACTAGCGGGAGGGACTAGCACAGATACGCAGTATTTT
TRBJ2-1 | 16 | TRBV19 | . | TRBD2 | CASSPGTSGPLHEQFF | TGTGCCAGTAGTCCCGGGACTAGCGGGCCTTTGCATGAGCAGTTCTTC
TRBJ1-1 | 18 | TRBV18 | . | TRBD1 | CASSPDQPGGSGNTEAFF | TGTGCCAGCTCACCAGATCAGCCAGGGGGATCTGGGAACACTGAAGCTTTCTTT
TRBJ1-4 | 14 | TRBV18 | once | . | CASSAGRTGEKLFF | TGTGCCAGCTCAGCGGGGAGGACGGGGGAAAAACTGTTTTTT
TRBJ2-2 | 17 | TRBV7-3 | . | TRBD1 | CASSFTPGTGVAGELFF | TGTGCCAGCAGCTTTACTCCCGGGACAGGGGTAGCCGGGGAGCTGTTTTTT
TRBJ2-1 | 15 | TRBV3-1/TRBV3-2 | . | TRBD1 | CASSHGQGAYNEQFF | TGTGCCAGCAGTCACGGACAGGGTGCCTACAATGAGCAGTTCTTC
TRBJ2-1 | 16 | TRBV6-4 | . | TRBD2 | CASSPSWTSGGQTQFF | TGTGCCAGCAGCCCCTCCTGGACTAGCGGGGGGCAGACTCAGTTCTTC
TRBJ1-2 | 15 | TRBV6-5 | . | TRBD1 | CASSYSAGGNYGYTF | TGTGCCAGCAGTTACTCAGCAGGGGGTAACTATGGCTACACCTTC
TRBJ2-7 | 15 | TRBV7-2 | . | TRBD2 | CASSLAPGLAYEQYF | TGTGCCAGCAGCTTAGCCCCGGGACTAGCGTACGAGCAGTACTTC
TRBJ2-7 | 11 | TRBV7-9 | . | . | CASSLEREKYF | TGTGCCAGCAGCTTAGAACGGGAGAAGTACTTC
TRBJ1-1 | 16 | TRBV29-1 | . | TRBD1 | CSVPRPGTGRLAEAFF | TGCAGCGTTCCCCGCCCGGGGACAGGGAGACTTGCTGAAGCTTTCTTT
TRBJ1-1 | 15 | TRBV28 | . | . | CASSLAERINTEAFF | TGTGCCAGCAGTTTAGCGGAGAGGATTAACACTGAAGCTTTCTTT
TRBJ2-7 | 14 | TRBV9 | . | . | CASSVGQISYEQYF | TGTGCCAGCAGCGTAGGGCAGATCTCCTACGAGCAGTACTTC
TRBJ2-7 | 14 | TRBV19 | . | TRBD2 | CASSAREGPYEQYF | TGTGCCAGTAGTGCGCGGGAGGGACCCTACGAGCAGTACTTC
TRBJ2-3 | 14 | TRBV18 | . | TRBD2 | CASSPLAGADTQYF | TGTGCCAGCTCACCACTAGCGGGTGCAGATACGCAGTATTTT
TRBJ2-2 | 15 | TRBV7-3 | . | . | CASSPQGGNTGELFF | TGTGCCAGCAGCCCGCAGGGCGGGAACACCGGGGAGCTGTTTTTT
TRBJ1-4 | 15 | TRBV19 | . | TRBD1 | CASSLQGAANEKLFF | TGTGCCAGTAGTCTACAGGGGGCAGCTAATGAAAAACTGTTTTTT
TRBJ2-3 | 16 | TRBV7-2 | . | TRBD1 | CASSLVSTGGSDTQYF | TGTGCCAGCAGCTTAGTTTCGACAGGGGGCTCGGATACGCAGTATTTT